What follows are 31 T cell receptor beta chains derived from one specimen sequenced in a study of tissue T cells after allogeneic stem cell transplantation. TCRdb keeps only in-frame clones here, not all; method: immunoSEQ multiplex PCR. The sample has about 4,900 clones; under 55% are singletons. Indicated time point: mouse harvest day 14 after allogeneic transplant. Tail vein injection delivered 10^7 T-cell-depleted bone marrow cells and 10^6 splenic CD5+ T cells. Sequencing used gut tissue. Every receptor here comes from a female BALB/c mouse given C57BL/6 T cells with graft-versus-host disease after an allogeneic hematopoietic cell transplant.

Points on this clone: Germline and genes here are mouse. The read halts 1 residue ahead of the CDR3 end, with the missing end drawn from the germline J gene. The chain joins TRBV13-2 to TRBJ2-4; no firm D call. Trimming removed 0 bases from V and 6 bases from J, with 5 bases in between. Germline V CDR1 and CDR2: NNHNN, SYGAGS (reference sequence). CDR3 length: 12 amino acids. CDR3 bases read: TGTGCCAGCGGTGATGCAGGCAACACCTTGTAC. Translated, it gives CASGDAGNTLY. The whole CDR3 sequence reads CASGDAGNTLYF.

This clone was picked up a small number of times. The listed genes are named as in mouse. The sequence runs out 1 residue before the end of the CDR3; the remainder is reconstructed from the germline J gene. The genes are TRBV3 and TRBJ1-3; D remains unclear. CDR1 SNHLY and CDR2 FYNGKV come from the germline V gene (reference sequence). The CDR3 covers 14 residues. The V end was cut by 5 bases, the J end by 0 bases, with 8 bases between. The CDR3 bases that were read are TGTGCCAGCAGCCTGATTAATTCTGGAAATACGCTCTAT. Residues: CASSLINSGNTLY. The complete CDR3 reads CASSLINSGNTLYF.

About this clone itself: Mouse germline and gene names are used. CDR3 bases read: TGTGCCAGCAGCCAAGACGGACAACTTCAAAACACCTTGTAC. Its protein product is CASSQDGQLQNTLY. The complete CDR3 sequence is CASSQDGQLQNTLYF. V and J are TRBV5 and TRBJ2-4; the D gene is possibly TRBD1 (5 bases). The DNA ends 1 residue before the CDR3 does, and the rest of the CDR3 is filled in from the germline J gene. CDR3 length: 15 residues. V shed 0 bases and J shed 2 bases, with 9 bases lying between them. Germline CDR1 and CDR2: LGHNA and YNLKQL (reference sequence).

Comments on this clone: Gene names are the mouse ones. The CDR3 extends 1 residue past the end of the read, so its final part is completed from the germline J gene. The chain uses TRBV26 and TRBJ1-2; TRBD1 matches 8 bases. Germline V gene data show CDR1 as KGHPV and CDR2 as FQNQEV (reference sequence). CDR3 length: 14 residues. The V and J ends lost 2 bases and 4 bases, in that order; junction bases with no gene match: 3. CDR3 loop: CASSLRQGSSDYTF. The sequenced CDR3 bases are TGTGCCAGCAGTCTGCGACAGGGGAGCTCCGACTACACC.

In the case of this clone: Gene names refer to mouse genes. The CDR3 goes on 1 residue after the read ends, and that part is filled in from the germline J gene. This chain links TRBV12-2 with TRBJ2-4; a possible D gene is TRBD1 (6 bases). The germline CDR1 and CDR2 sequences are SGHLS and HYDKME. The V end lost 2 bases, the J end lost 4 bases, and 9 bases lay between the germline ends. The CDR3 is made up of 13 amino acids. The CDR3 bases that were read are TGTGCCAGCTCTCGGGACATCAAAAACACCTTGTAC. The encoded protein is CASSRDIKNTLY. The whole CDR3 is CASSRDIKNTLYF. Variable domain in full (rest from reference TRBV12-2 and TRBJ2-4): NSGVVQSPRYIIKGKGERSILKCIPISGHLSVAWYQQTQGQELKFFIQHYDKMERDKGNLPSRFSVQQFDDYHSEMNMSALELEDSAVYFCASSRDIKNTLYFGAGTRLSVL.

This clone showed up just a few times. The gene symbols are mouse symbols. Coverage ceases 1 residue before the CDR3 finishes, and the germline J gene fills in the end. This chain connects TRBV26 to TRBJ2-7; D may match TRBD1 or TRBD2 (5 bases each). Between the trimmed V and J ends, which lost 0 bases and 5 bases, there was a span of 5 bases. The CDR3 sequence is 12 residues long. CDR1 is KGHPV, CDR2 FQNQEV, per germline (reference sequence). Partial CDR3 DNA: TGTGCCAGCAGTCTGTCGGGGGATGAACAGTAC. As protein: CASSLSGDEQY. Given in full, the CDR3 is CASSLSGDEQYF. The full variable domain, in which reference TRBV26 and TRBJ2-7 provide the parts outside the CDR3, is NSKVIQTPRYLVKGQGQKAKMRCIPEKGHPVVFWYQQNKNNEFKFLINFQNQEVLQQIDMTEKRFSAECPSNSPCSLEIQSSEAGDSALYLCASSLSGDEQYFGPGTRLTVL.

About this clone itself: Germline and genes: mouse. With the read ending 1 residue before the CDR3 end, the germline J gene is used to fill in that end. This chain uses TRBV23 with TRBJ1-1. CDR3 length: 14 residues. CDR1 is KGHTA, CDR2 FQNQQP, per germline. The CDR3 protein is CSSSQSGQNTEVFF. The DNA read from the CDR3 is TGCTCCAGCAGTCAATCGGGGCAAAACACAGAAGTCTTC.

This clone was counted only a few times. Mouse gene names and germline throughout. The CDR3 end lies 1 residue beyond the end of the read and is filled in from the germline J gene. This sequence joins TRBV26 and TRBJ2-4; 7 positions agree with TRBD1. The length of the CDR3 is 14 residues. Looked up from germline, CDR1 is KGHPV and CDR2 is FQNQEV (reference sequence). Trimming cost V 2 bases and J 2 bases; bases outside gene matches: 1. The part of the CDR3 DNA that was read is TGTGCCAGCAGTCTGGGGACAGCTCAAAACACCTTGTAC. This gives the protein CASSLGTAQNTLY. The full CDR3 protein reads CASSLGTAQNTLYF.

For this clone: Gene names denote mouse genes. From the germline J gene comes the end of the CDR3, since the read stops 1 residue before it. V usage is TRBV13-2 and J usage is TRBJ2-7; D unclear. The germline V gene encodes CDR1 NNHNN and CDR2 SYGAGS (reference sequence). This CDR3 is built from 11 residues. With 5 bases removed from V and 4 bases from J, the gap between germline ends came to 7 bases. CDR3 bases read: TGTGCCAGCGGCAAGGAGTATGAACAGTAC. It encodes CASGKEYEQY. The CDR3, in full, reads CASGKEYEQYF.

A note on this clone: Gene names follow the mouse nomenclature. Read data end 1 residue before the CDR3 end; the end is taken from the germline J gene. The chain is built from TRBV29 and TRBJ2-5; 8 bases match TRBD1. After removal of 3 bases from V and 0 bases from J, the junction contained 2 bases not matched to a gene. The CDR3 has 15 residues. In germline, CDR1 is MSHET, CDR2 SYDVDS. The CDR3 spells CASSFRTGNQDTQYF. CDR3 DNA (partial): TGTGCTAGCAGTTTCCGGACAGGGAACCAAGACACCCAGTAC.

With regard to this clone: The germline and genes are mouse ones. The read terminates 1 residue ahead of where the CDR3 ends, so the germline J gene completes it. The V and J genes are TRBV26 and TRBJ2-3; D gene uncertain. The germline gives CDR1 KGHPV, CDR2 FQNQEV (reference sequence). The germline V and J ends were trimmed by 4 bases and 1 base, with 9 bases remaining between them. The CDR3 is 14 residues long. CDR3 in amino acids: CASSPREGAETLYF. The CDR3 bases that were read are TGTGCCAGCAGTCCTCGGGAGGGTGCAGAAACGCTGTAT.

This clone was seen a few times. Gene names follow the mouse nomenclature. The read is 1 residue too short to cover the CDR3 end, so that end is filled in from the germline J gene. The chain couples TRBV26 to TRBJ2-7; 13 nucleotides align to TRBD2. Germline V gene lookup returns CDR1 KGHPV and CDR2 FQNQEV (reference sequence). The V and J ends lost 5 bases and 7 bases, in that order; junction bases with no gene match: 2. The CDR3 has 13 amino acids. The CDR3 bases that were read are TGTGCCAGCAGTTGGGACTGGGGGGGAGAACAGTAC. Its translation is CASSWDWGGEQY. The whole CDR3 protein is CASSWDWGGEQYF.

This clone appeared a few times. The genes and germline here are from mouse. The sequence runs out 1 residue before the end of the CDR3; the remainder is reconstructed from the germline J gene. The chain has TRBV1 and TRBJ2-4, with D possibly TRBD2 on 6 matching bases. Per the germline V gene, CDR1 is NSQYPW and CDR2 is LRSPGD (reference sequence). Trimming pared 1 base from V and 0 bases from J, leaving 14 bases between. The CDR3 spans 17 residues. The CDR3 protein is CTCSAVRLGSSQNTLYF. The CDR3 bases that were read are TGCACCTGCAGTGCAGTCCGTCTGGGGTCTAGTCAAAACACCTTGTAC.

On this clone: Any gene name here is a mouse gene name. Read coverage stops 1 residue before the CDR3 terminus; the germline J gene supplies the remainder. The chain employs TRBV26 and TRBJ2-1; 9 bases are a match to TRBD1. The CDR3 has 16 amino acids. The V segment lost 3 bases and the J segment 3 bases; nucleotides outside the gene matches: 6. The germline V gene has CDR1 KGHPV and CDR2 FQNQEV (reference sequence). The CDR3 is CASSLSPGQGYAEQFF. The part of the CDR3 DNA that was read is TGTGCCAGCAGTCTCTCACCGGGACAGGGCTATGCTGAGCAGTTC.

Concerning this clone itself: The germline and genes are mouse ones. The read is 1 residue too short to cover the CDR3 end, so that end is filled in from the germline J gene. The rearrangement uses TRBV13-1 and TRBJ1-2, with D possibly TRBD1 on 6 matching bases. Germline V CDR1 and CDR2: NSHNY, SYGAGN. V shed 4 bases and J shed 0 bases, with 10 bases lying between them. This CDR3 has 14 residues. The CDR3 protein is CASSPGQTNSDYTF. The DNA read from the CDR3 is TGTGCCAGCAGTCCGGGACAAACAAACTCCGACTACACC.

Note on this clone: Mouse gene names apply. The sequence runs out 1 residue before the end of the CDR3; the remainder is reconstructed from the germline J gene. This rearrangement joins TRBV16 to TRBJ2-7; perhaps TRBD2 as D (6 bases). The germline CDR1 and CDR2 sequences are SGHSA and FRNQAP. The CDR3 spans 11 residues. Trimming took off 2 bases at V and 9 bases at J, with 8 bases between the two ends. The CDR3 region is CASSLWGRQYF. The sequenced part of the CDR3 DNA is TGTGCAAGCAGCTTATGGGGGAGACAGTAC.

In its sample, this clone ranks as medium-sized. The genes are named according to mouse. The read stops 1 residue short of the end of the CDR3; the missing end is completed from the germline J gene. The V and J genes are TRBV26 and TRBJ2-7; maybe TRBD1 (6 bases). Between the trimmed V and J ends, which lost 0 bases and 3 bases, there was a span of 6 bases. There are 13 residues in the CDR3. Germline V CDR1 and CDR2: KGHPV, FQNQEV (reference sequence). The CDR3 region is CASSLSRGYEQYF. The CDR3 DNA, read in part, is TGTGCCAGCAGTCTGTCCAGGGGCTATGAACAGTAC.

A note on this clone: Gene names and germline match the mouse. Read sequence stops 1 residue before the CDR3 end, and the germline J gene provides the missing end. J is TRBJ2-5 and V is TRBV16, with 8 bases lining up with TRBD2. With 2 bases clipped from V and 6 bases from J, the junction kept 4 bases outside the gene matches. The CDR3 loop spans 14 amino acids. Germline V gives CDR1 SGHSA, CDR2 FRNQAP. The sequenced CDR3 bases are TGTGCAAGCAGCTTATCTGGGGGGTACGACACCCAGTAC. Its translation is CASSLSGGYDTQY. The whole CDR3 reads CASSLSGGYDTQYF. Using reference TRBV16 and TRBJ2-5 for the parts outside the CDR3, the full variable domain is NAGVIQTPRHKVTGKGQEATLWCEPISGHSAVFWYRQTIVQGLEFLTYFRNQAPIDDSGMPKERFSAQMPNQSHSTLKIQSTQPQDSAVYLCASSLSGGYDTQYFGPGTRLLVL.

This clone has only a few counts. The genes and germline here are from mouse. The sequenced fragment ends 1 residue before the CDR3 boundary, so the rest is inferred from the germline J gene. The chain uses TRBV12-1 and TRBJ1-5; possibly TRBD1 for D (6 bases). V was shortened by 0 bases and J by 2 bases, with 7 bases between the two germline ends. Germline V gene sequence: CDR1 SGHSN, CDR2 HYEKVE. CDR3 length: 14 amino acids. CDR3 DNA (partial): TGTGCCAGCTCTCTCGGACAGCACAACCAGGCTCCGCTT. Protein sequence: CASSLGQHNQAPL. The CDR3, in full, reads CASSLGQHNQAPLF.

In regard to this clone: Each gene name is a mouse one. The CDR3 end is not reached by the read, which stops 1 residue before it; the germline J gene fills it in. Other DNA sequences of this sample code for an identical CDR3. The chain recombines TRBV26 with TRBJ1-1; a possible D gene is TRBD1 (5 bases). V was shortened by 4 bases and J by 0 bases, with 6 bases between the two germline ends. The CDR3 is made up of 13 amino acids. Germline lookup yields CDR1 KGHPV and CDR2 FQNQEV (reference sequence). The DNA read from the CDR3 is TGTGCCAGCAGTCAGGGACAGAACACAGAAGTCTTC. Translation gives CASSQGQNTEVF. The full-length CDR3 reads as CASSQGQNTEVFF.

With regard to this clone: Gene names denote mouse genes. The CDR3 goes on 1 residue after the read ends, and that part is filled in from the germline J gene. The genes are TRBV26 and TRBJ1-1; 7 bases match TRBD1. This CDR3 comprises 13 residues. Germline lookup yields CDR1 KGHPV and CDR2 FQNQEV (reference sequence). V lost 3 bases to trimming and J lost 3 bases; unmatched junction nucleotides: 1. CDR3 bases read: TGTGCCAGCAGTCTCCAGGGGGACACAGAAGTCTTC. Its translation is CASSLQGDTEVF. The entire CDR3 protein is CASSLQGDTEVFF.

Comments on this clone: Mouse gene names and germline throughout. The read terminates 1 residue before the CDR3 end, so the remaining end is supplied by the germline J gene. This chain links TRBV2 with TRBJ2-3; D not resolved. The CDR3 contains 14 residues. The V gene's germline CDR1 is LGHNA and CDR2 YSYQKL. The V end lost 2 bases, the J end lost 0 bases, and 6 bases lay between the germline ends. CDR3 DNA (partial): TGTGCCAGCAGCCAAAGCTGGAGTGCAGAAACGCTGTAT. Amino acid sequence: CASSQSWSAETLY. The CDR3 in its entirety is CASSQSWSAETLYF.

This clone was detected only a few times. Gene names denote mouse genes. The CDR3 extends 1 residue past the end of the read, so its final part is completed from the germline J gene. The chain employs TRBV23 and TRBJ2-1; TRBD1 reflects the table's D call only, with no check against the DNA. The germline CDR1 and CDR2 sequences are KGHTA and FQNQQP. The CDR3 is 13 residues long. The part of the CDR3 DNA that was read is TGCTCCAGCCCGGACAAAAACTATGCTGAGCAGTTC. It codes for CSSPDKNYAEQF. The full CDR3 reads CSSPDKNYAEQFF.

About this clone itself: Mouse gene names and germline throughout. The read terminates 1 residue before the CDR3 end, so the remaining end is supplied by the germline J gene. The gene calls are TRBV2 and TRBJ1-5, with TRBD1 matching 7 bases. This CDR3 comprises 15 residues. Losses at the gene ends were 1 base for V and 3 bases for J; bases not matched to a gene: 3. CDR1 is LGHNA, CDR2 YSYQKL, per germline. This CDR3 is CASSQARGGNQAPLF. Incomplete CDR3 DNA: TGTGCCAGCAGCCAAGCCAGGGGGGGCAACCAGGCTCCGCTT.

A note on this clone: Germline and genes: mouse. The read terminates 1 residue before the CDR3 end, so the remaining end is supplied by the germline J gene. This rearrangement joins TRBV26 to TRBJ1-1; TRBD1 might be the D (5 bases). The CDR3 covers 11 residues. Germline CDR1 is KGHPV and CDR2 is FQNQEV (reference sequence). The germline V and J ends were trimmed by 3 bases and 10 bases, with 9 bases remaining between them. The CDR3: CASSLTGPVFF. Partial CDR3 DNA: TGTGCCAGCAGTCTAACGGGGCCAGTCTTC.

On this clone: Mouse germline and gene names are used. The read comes to an end 1 residue before the CDR3 does, leaving the germline J gene to fill in the end. The rearrangement joins TRBV26 to TRBJ2-7; D might be TRBD2 (7 bases). Trimming cost V 2 bases and J 0 bases, with 17 bases left between them. This CDR3 has 17 amino acids. Germline CDR1 reads KGHPV; CDR2 reads FQNQEV (reference sequence). CDR3 DNA, as far as it was read: TGTGCCAGCAGTCTGGAGGTCTGGGGGCTGAGCTCCTATGAACAGTAC. Translation gives CASSLEVWGLSSYEQY. The complete CDR3 protein is CASSLEVWGLSSYEQYF.

In its sample, this clone is large. Each gene name is a mouse one. Coverage ceases 1 residue before the CDR3 finishes, and the germline J gene fills in the end. The chain carries TRBV1 and TRBJ2-1; 9 nucleotides match TRBD2. Germline trimming cut 3 bases from V and 0 bases from J; bases unmatched to any gene: 0. The germline V gene has CDR1 NSQYPW and CDR2 LRSPGD (reference sequence). The CDR3 length is 15 residues. CDR3 loop: CTCSAGLGNYAEQFF. The sequenced CDR3 bases are TGCACCTGCAGTGCGGGACTGGGTAACTATGCTGAGCAGTTC. Full variable domain (missing parts from reference TRBV1 and TRBJ2-1): VTLLEQNPRWRLVPRGQAVNLRCILKNSQYPWMSWYQQDLQKQLQWLFTLRSPGDKEVKSLPGADYLATRVTDTELRLQVANMSQGRTLYCTCSAGLGNYAEQFFGPGTRLTVL.

This clone was counted between two and nine times. Mouse gene names apply. The sequence runs out 1 residue before the end of the CDR3; the remainder is reconstructed from the germline J gene. The V call is TRBV16, the J call TRBJ2-5; the match to TRBD2 covers 10 bases. CDR1 SGHSA and CDR2 FRNQAP come from the germline V gene. The junction had 6 bases not matched to a gene; V was cut back by 5 bases and J by 4 bases. The CDR3 totals 15 residues. Partial CDR3 DNA: TGTGCAAGCAGCCCGTCGACTGGGGGGAAAGACACCCAGTAC. As protein: CASSPSTGGKDTQY. The CDR3 as a whole reads CASSPSTGGKDTQYF.

This clone is classed as medium-sized (0.01 to 0.1%). The gene names given are mouse names. The read ends 1 residue before the CDR3 terminus; that terminus is restored from the germline J gene. The V and J genes are TRBV31 and TRBJ2-7, with a tentative D call TRBD2 (6 bases). This CDR3 comprises 12 residues. Trimming shortened V by 1 base and J by 2 bases, and 6 bases separated the two germline ends. CDR1 GKSSPN and CDR2 SITVG come from the germline V gene. Partial CDR3 DNA: TGTGCCTGGAGTCGACTGGCCTATGAACAGTAC. Translated: CAWSRLAYEQY. The CDR3 in full is CAWSRLAYEQYF.

As to this clone: Gene names are the mouse ones. The read finishes 1 residue shy of the CDR3 end, and the germline J gene is used to complete it. The V and J genes are TRBV29 and TRBJ1-3; a weak D match, TRBD1 (6 bases). Germline CDR1 MSHET, CDR2 SYDVDS. The CDR3 is 14 amino acids. Trimming shortened V by 2 bases and J by 2 bases, and 7 bases separated the two germline ends. The CDR3 reads CASSLRGAGNTLYF. The sequenced part of the CDR3 DNA is TGTGCTAGCAGTTTAAGGGGGGCTGGAAATACGCTCTAT. The full variable domain, rest sourced from reference TRBV29 and TRBJ1-3, is DMKVTQMPRYLIKRMGENVLLECGQDMSHETMYWYRQDPGLGLQLIYISYDVDSNSEGDIPKGYRVSRKKREHFSLILDSAKTNQTSVYFCASSLRGAGNTLYFGEGSRLIVV.

Worth noting for this clone: Mouse gene names and germline throughout. Read data end 1 residue before the CDR3 end; the end is taken from the germline J gene. This rearrangement joins TRBV5 to TRBJ2-4, with TRBD2 identical over 7 bases. After removal of 4 bases from V and 0 bases from J, the junction contained 7 bases not matched to a gene. Germline V gene lookup returns CDR1 LGHNA and CDR2 YNLKQL (reference sequence). There are 16 residues in the CDR3. The part of the CDR3 DNA that was read is TGTGCCAGCAGCCCCGGGGGGGGGTCTAGTCAAAACACCTTGTAC. It specifies CASSPGGGSSQNTLY. Given in full, the CDR3 is CASSPGGGSSQNTLYF.